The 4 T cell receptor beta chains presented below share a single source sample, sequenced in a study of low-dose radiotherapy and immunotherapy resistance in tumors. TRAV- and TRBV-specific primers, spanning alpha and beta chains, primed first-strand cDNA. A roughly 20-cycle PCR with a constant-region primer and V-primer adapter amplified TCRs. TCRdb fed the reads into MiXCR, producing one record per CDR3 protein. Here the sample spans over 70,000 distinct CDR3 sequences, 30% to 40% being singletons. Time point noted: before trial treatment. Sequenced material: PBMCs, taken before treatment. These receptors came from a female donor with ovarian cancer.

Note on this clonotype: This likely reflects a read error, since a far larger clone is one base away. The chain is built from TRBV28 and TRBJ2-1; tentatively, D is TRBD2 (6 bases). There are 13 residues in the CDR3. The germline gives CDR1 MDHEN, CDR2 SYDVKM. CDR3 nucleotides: TGTGCCACCAAGAGCGGGCTCTACAAGGAGCAGTTCTTC. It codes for CATKSGLYKEQFF.

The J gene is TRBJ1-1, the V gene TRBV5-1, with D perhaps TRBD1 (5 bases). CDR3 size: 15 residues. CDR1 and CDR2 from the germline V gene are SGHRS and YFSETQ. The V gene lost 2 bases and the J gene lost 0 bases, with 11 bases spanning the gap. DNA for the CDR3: TGCGCCAGCAGCTTAACAGGTACTTTGAACACTGAAGCTTTCTTT. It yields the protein CASSLTGTLNTEAFF.

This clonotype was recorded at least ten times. Written as DNA, the CDR3 is TGTGCCAGCAGGCGGTTGAACACCGGGGAGCTGTTTTTT. Translated: CASRRLNTGELFF. This rearrangement joins TRBV11-2 to TRBJ2-2; no reliable D call. The CDR3 is 13 amino acids. CDR1 and CDR2 (germline): SGHAT, FQNNGV. The V gene lost 6 bases and the J gene lost 1 base, with 6 bases spanning the gap.

CDR3 amino acids: CASSEIPGGENIQYF. The CDR3 nucleotides read TGTGCCAGCTCGGAAATCCCCGGAGGGGAAAACATTCAGTACTTC. The chain has TRBV18 and TRBJ2-4, with a possible D match to TRBD2 (6 bases). The V gene's germline CDR1 is KGHSH and CDR2 LQKENI. The CDR3 is made up of 15 amino acids. Trimming pared 6 bases from V and 5 bases from J, leaving 17 bases between.